This entry describes one T cell receptor (beta chain). Its antigen is unidentified. The CDR3 spans 15 residues. CDR1 is LNHNV and CDR2 is YYDKDF in the germline V gene (reference sequence). V lost 2 bases to trimming and J lost 1 base; unmatched junction nucleotides: 4. This specimen belongs to a study of Ad26.COV2.S vaccination and SARS-CoV-2 variants. Whole-study findings and limits: Reported post-vaccination CD8+ and CD4+ T cell responses to spike showed substantial breadth.

Stated treatment: some 19 received Ad26.COV2.S at low or high dose, single or two shots; 5 received placebo; per-sample allocation not given. It was on day 63 after the first vaccine or placebo injection that samples were taken. Donor was an adult aged 18-55 years in Boston. Assay: immunoSEQ multiplex PCR; the TCRdb copy retains only in-frame clones and omits some. This repertoire shows approximately 480,000 clones, around nine tenths found once; its top ten account for roughly 13%. The specimen comprised peripheral blood, sampled in a trial of Ad26.COV2.S vaccine versus placebo. The origin of this receptor is a person between 18 and 65 years old who received the Ad26.COV2.S COVID-19 vaccine or a placebo. The rearrangement uses TRBV15 and TRBJ1-1, with TRBD1 matching over 7 bases. The CDR3 protein is CATSRPQGTNTEAFF. As DNA, the CDR3 is TGTGCCACCAGCAGACCACAGGGGACGAACACTGAAGCTTTCTTT.